These 26 T cell receptor beta chains originate from one sample sequenced in a study of blood T cell repertoires in COVID-19. The data were produced by immunoSEQ multiplex PCR, yet TCRdb's version contains in-frame clones alone and is incomplete. The table includes around 260,000 clones, 65% to 90% detected once. Sequencing was done on a sample of peripheral blood. The receptors originated from a man in his thirties or forties with active or convalescent COVID-19.

The V gene is TRBV24-1, the J gene TRBJ2-3; a possible D gene is TRBD1 (6 bases). CDR3 length: 16 residues. Looked up from germline, CDR1 is KGHDR and CDR2 is SFDVKD. V was shortened by 4 bases and J by 0 bases, with 13 bases between the two germline ends. CDR3 nucleotides: TGTGCCACCAGTGACCGGGACACAGCTAGCACAGATACGCAGTATTTT. Translation: CATSDRDTASTDTQYF.

The rearrangement links TRBV5-4 to TRBJ2-4; TRBD2 is a possible D gene (5 bases). The CDR3 is made up of 18 amino acids. Germline V lookup: CDR1 SGHNT, CDR2 YYREEE (reference sequence). Trimming cost V 4 bases and J 1 base, with 21 bases left between them. The CDR3 DNA follows: TGTGCCAGCAGCGAGCAAAGTCCCGGGGTACCGGCCAAAAACATTCAGTACTTC. Its translation: CASSEQSPGVPAKNIQYF.

V and J are TRBV7-2 and TRBJ2-3; 12 positions agree with TRBD2. Germline V gene data show CDR1 as SGHTA and CDR2 as FQGNSA. Losses at the gene ends were 6 bases for V and 1 base for J; bases not matched to a gene: 8. CDR3 length: 17 residues. CDR3 DNA: TGTGCCAGCAGTCGCCCGGGACTAGCGGGCCGCACAGATACGCAGTATTTT. Amino acid sequence: CASSRPGLAGRTDTQYF.

The rearrangement joins TRBV29-1 to TRBJ1-1; D is uncertain. Trimming pared 4 bases from V and 8 bases from J, leaving 8 bases between. Germline V gene lookup returns CDR1 SQVTM and CDR2 ANQGSEA. The CDR3 sequence is 10 residues long. The CDR3 region is CSVVAREAFF. CDR3 in DNA: TGCAGCGTTGTGGCCAGGGAAGCTTTCTTT.

The chain is built from TRBV18 and TRBJ1-1; maybe TRBD1 (5 bases). The V and J ends lost 4 bases and 3 bases respectively, with 24 bases between them. Germline V lookup: CDR1 KGHSH, CDR2 LQKENI. The CDR3 loop spans 18 amino acids. The CDR3 sequence: CASSQSQKGRGGDTEAFF. The CDR3 DNA is TGTGCCAGCTCACAATCCCAAAAGGGCCGGGGAGGGGACACTGAAGCTTTCTTT. The full variable domain, with the rest looked up from reference TRBV18 and TRBJ1-1, is NAGVMQNPRHLVRRRGQEARLRCSPMKGHSHVYWYRQLPEEGLKFMVYLQKENIIDESGMPKERFSAEFPKEGPSILRIQQVVRGDSAAYFCASSQSQKGRGGDTEAFFGQGTRLTVV.

V and J are TRBV29-1 and TRBJ1-1, with D possibly being TRBD1 (5 bases). Germline CDR1 is SQVTM and CDR2 is ANQGSEA. Deletions cut 7 bases from V and 3 bases from J, with 15 bases between. The CDR3 sequence is 13 residues long. This CDR3 reads CSAEEPRDTEAFF. The CDR3 DNA sequence: TGCAGCGCCGAAGAACCCAGGGACACTGAAGCTTTCTTT.

This chain connects TRBV6-5 to TRBJ1-1, with D unresolved. Germline V gene sequence: CDR1 MNHEY, CDR2 SVGAGI. Trimming removed 5 bases at V and 5 bases at J, with 15 bases between. This CDR3 has 14 amino acids. CDR3 sequence reads: CASSPSRGRTEAFF. CDR3 sequence (DNA): TGTGCCAGCAGTCCCTCACGGGGAAGGACTGAAGCTTTCTTT.

Only one count was recorded for this clone. The chain links TRBV9 to TRBJ2-2, with D possibly being TRBD1 (6 bases). CDR3 length equals 15 residues. Germline V lookup: CDR1 SGDLS, CDR2 YYNGEE. Trimming took 1 base from V and 4 from J, leaving 11 bases between them. DNA for the CDR3: TGTGCCAGCAGCGTATCAGGGGTGGTCACCGGGGAGCTGTTTTTT. The encoded protein is CASSVSGVVTGELFF.

This chain connects TRBV5-4 to TRBJ1-6, with D unclear. V lost 4 bases and J lost 6, with 11 bases in between. This CDR3 region has 14 residues. Germline V gene lookup returns CDR1 SGHNT and CDR2 YYREEE (reference sequence). The CDR3 DNA sequence: TGTGCCAGCAGCCTGAACGGCGGTAATTCACCCCTCCACTTT. Amino acids: CASSLNGGNSPLHF.

The chain uses TRBV7-8 and TRBJ1-5; TRBD1 agrees at 8 bases. The CDR3 consists of 14 residues. Looked up from germline, CDR1 is SGHVS and CDR2 is FQNEAQ. The V gene end was trimmed by 2 bases and the J gene end by 7 bases; junction bases not matched to a gene: 4. As DNA, the CDR3 is TGTGCCAGCAGCTTACAGGGGGCTGACCAGCCCCAGCATTTT. It yields the protein CASSLQGADQPQHF.

The chain uses TRBV25-1 and TRBJ2-2, with a tentative D call TRBD2 (5 bases). The CDR3 is 13 residues long. V lost 9 bases and J lost 3, with 11 bases in between. The germline CDR1 and CDR2 sequences are MGHDK and SYGVNS. The CDR3 region has the DNA TGTGCCAGTGAGAGGGCTTACACCGGGGAGCTGTTTTTT. It codes for CASERAYTGELFF.

The chain carries TRBV29-1 and TRBJ2-7; tentatively, D is TRBD2 (6 bases). CDR3 length equals 13 residues. Trimming cost V 5 bases and J 6 bases, with 17 bases left between them. The germline V gene encodes CDR1 SQVTM and CDR2 ANQGSEA. For the CDR3, the DNA is TGCAGCGTTAAACCCGGGACTCCCCCCGAGCAGTACTTC. Encoded protein: CSVKPGTPPEQYF.

Worth noting for this clone: The sample has other DNA sequences that encode this CDR3 too. The CDR3: CASSLDRGSNSPLHF. CDR3 sequence (DNA): TGTGCCAGCAGCTTGGACAGGGGGAGTAATTCACCCCTCCACTTT. J is TRBJ1-6 and V is TRBV5-4, with 8 positions matching TRBD1. This CDR3 region has 15 residues. V lost 0 bases, J lost 6 bases, and 2 bases stayed unmatched. The germline V gene has CDR1 SGHNT and CDR2 YYREEE (reference sequence).

V is TRBV7-8 and J is TRBJ2-7, with 8 positions matching TRBD1. This CDR3 spans 13 amino acids. The V gene's germline CDR1 is SGHVS and CDR2 FQNEAQ. The V segment lost 8 bases and the J segment 3 bases; nucleotides outside the gene matches: 6. CDR3 in amino acids: CASLSGGSYEQYF. The CDR3 DNA reads as TGTGCCAGCCTCTCAGGGGGCAGCTACGAGCAGTACTTC. The whole variable domain, filled in from reference TRBV7-8 and TRBJ2-7, reads GAGVSQSPRYKVAKRGQDVALRCDPISGHVSLFWYQQALGQGPEFLTYFQNEAQLDKSGLPSDRFFAERPEGSVSTLKIQRTQQEDSAVYLCASLSGGSYEQYFGPGTRLTVT.

This clone was seen more than once but under ten times. The chain is built from TRBV6-6 and TRBJ1-1; 7 nucleotides match TRBD1. This CDR3 comprises 14 residues. Germline V gene data show CDR1 as MNHNY and CDR2 as SVGAGI (reference sequence). V was clipped by 0 bases and J by 4 bases; unmatched bases: 2. This CDR3 is CASSYSNRGTEAFF. CDR3 in DNA: TGTGCCAGCAGTTACTCAAACAGGGGCACTGAAGCTTTCTTT.

The chain couples TRBV5-4 to TRBJ2-3; 8 bases agree with TRBD1. Germline CDR1 is SGHNT and CDR2 is YYREEE (reference sequence). The trim removed 4 bases at V and 6 bases at J, leaving 7 bases unmatched. The CDR3 has 14 residues. CDR3 residues: CASSRDRFGDTQYF. For the CDR3, the DNA is TGTGCCAGCAGCCGGGACAGGTTTGGCGATACGCAGTATTTT.

V gene TRBV6-5 combines with J gene TRBJ1-1, with 7 bases aligning to TRBD1. CDR1 is MNHEY, CDR2 SVGAGI, per germline. The CDR3 runs to 14 residues. The V gene end was trimmed by 6 bases and the J gene end by 6 bases; junction bases not matched to a gene: 10. The CDR3 loop is CASRTQGFESEAFF. As DNA, the CDR3 is TGTGCCAGCAGAACACAGGGGTTCGAATCTGAAGCTTTCTTT.

The gene calls are TRBV27 and TRBJ1-2; D is perhaps TRBD1 (6 bases). Germline loops: CDR1 MNHEY, CDR2 SMNVEV (reference sequence). CDR3 length equals 12 residues. The V end lost 6 bases, the J end lost 3 bases, and 8 bases lay between the germline ends. In nucleotides, the CDR3 is TGTGCCAGCAGAGGGGGGGACTATGGCTACACCTTC. Translation: CASRGGDYGYTF.

This clone was counted only a few times. V gene TRBV5-4 combines with J gene TRBJ2-1, with TRBD2 as a possible D gene (6 bases). Deletions cut 2 bases from V and 5 bases from J, with 20 bases between. Germline CDR1 and CDR2: SGHNT and YYREEE (reference sequence). This CDR3 is built from 17 residues. CDR3 region: CASSFSLTRHGNNEQFF. Here the CDR3 DNA reads TGTGCCAGCAGCTTTTCCCTGACTAGACACGGCAACAATGAGCAGTTCTTC.

This chain uses TRBV15 with TRBJ2-1; TRBD2 agrees at 8 bases. CDR1 and CDR2 (germline): LNHNV, YYDKDF (reference sequence). V gave up 2 bases and J gave up 10 bases; unmatched junction bases: 13. CDR3 length equals 16 residues. The CDR3 here is CATSRSGLAGSHEQFF. Here the CDR3 DNA reads TGTGCCACCAGCAGATCCGGACTAGCAGGGTCACACGAGCAGTTCTTC. Full variable domain (outside the CDR3, taken from reference TRBV15 and TRBJ2-1): DAMVIQNPRYQVTQFGKPVTLSCSQTLNHNVMYWYQQKSSQAPKLLFHYYDKDFNNEADTPDNFQSRRPNTSFCFLDIRSPGLGDTAMYLCATSRSGLAGSHEQFFGPGTRLTVL.

V and J are TRBV14 and TRBJ2-3; no clear D. The germline V gene encodes CDR1 SGHDN and CDR2 FVKESK. The CDR3 is 15 residues long. Trimming stripped 4 bases from V and 0 bases from J, with 11 bases between. The CDR3 region has the DNA TGTGCCAGCAGCCCACCCGGTCACAGCACAGATACGCAGTATTTT. Protein: CASSPPGHSTDTQYF.

This chain joins TRBV2 and TRBJ2-5; possible D gene TRBD1, 5 bases. The CDR3 has 12 amino acids. Germline loops: CDR1 SNHLY, CDR2 FYNNEI. V was clipped by 8 bases and J by 5 bases, with 12 bases between them. The chain's CDR3 is CASLVPGETQYF. DNA of the CDR3: TGTGCCAGCCTAGTCCCAGGGGAGACCCAGTACTTC. Full variable domain (missing parts from reference TRBV2 and TRBJ2-5): EPEVTQTPSHQVTQMGQEVILRCVPISNHLYFYWYRQILGQKVEFLVSFYNNEISEKSEIFDDQFSVERPDGSNFTLKIRSTKLEDSAMYFCASLVPGETQYFGPGTRLLVL.

A single count supports this clone. The chain employs TRBV2 and TRBJ1-1, with D perhaps matching TRBD1 (5 bases). CDR3 length: 15 residues. Deletions cut 6 bases from V and 0 bases from J, with 14 bases between. Germline V gene lookup returns CDR1 SNHLY and CDR2 FYNNEI. This chain's CDR3 is CASSVPWGMNTEAFF. CDR3 bases: TGTGCCAGCAGCGTCCCTTGGGGCATGAACACTGAAGCTTTCTTT.

J is TRBJ1-1 and V is TRBV6-5, with a weak D call TRBD1 (5 bases). CDR3 length: 13 residues. V was trimmed by 8 bases and J by 5 bases, leaving 15 bases between them. CDR1 and CDR2 from the germline V gene are MNHEY and SVGAGI. The CDR3 sequence is CASGGTGRTEAFF. The DNA for the CDR3 is TGTGCCAGCGGAGGGACCGGACGAACTGAAGCTTTCTTT.

V is TRBV5-4 and J is TRBJ2-5, with no clear D. The CDR3 length is 13 residues. CDR1 is SGHNT, CDR2 YYREEE, per germline (reference sequence). V gave up 5 bases and J gave up 1 base, with 9 bases separating them. The CDR3 coding sequence is TGTGCCAGCAGAAAAAACATCCAAGAGACCCAGTACTTC. The encoded protein is CASRKNIQETQYF.

On this clone: The same CDR3 arises from other DNA sequences in this sample as well. This chain links TRBV5-1 with TRBJ1-1, with 7 bases that match TRBD1. This CDR3 region has 14 residues. Looked up from germline, CDR1 is SGHRS and CDR2 is YFSETQ. V was clipped by 4 bases and J by 1 base; unmatched bases: 4. The CDR3: CASSLGQENTEAFF. The CDR3 nucleotides read TGCGCCAGCAGCCTAGGACAGGAGAACACTGAAGCTTTCTTT.